This TCR beta chain came from a study of shared clonotypes between healthy human individuals. General observations from the study: Against clonotypes common to all four donors, non-shared ones had lower generation probabilities.

The study ran the assay at deep level. Sorted-subset replicate PCR reactions contained 200 to 250 ng DNA, corresponding to some 30,000 T cell genomes. The assay was immunoSEQ multiplex PCR, and TCRdb's table has in-frame clones only and misses some. Here the sample spans 550,000 to 850,000 clones, about 74% being singletons. For this clone: Its specificity is unknown.

The CDR3 totals 16 residues. CDR1 LNHNV and CDR2 YYDKDF come from the germline V gene (reference sequence). The source material was memory CD4+ T cells sorted from blood. Sample subset: CD45RA-negative fraction. This receptor was obtained from a woman in her 30s in good health. The chain is built from TRBV15 and TRBJ2-5, with D possibly being TRBD1 (5 bases). The assigned J gene may be wrong: the sequence end matches TRBJ2-7 better. The CDR3 coding sequence is TGTGCCACCAGCAGGGACAACAGGCGAAACTCCTACGAGCAGTACTTC. Protein: CATSRDNRRNSYEQYF.